This record covers a single T cell receptor (beta chain). This record comes from a study of shared clonotypes between healthy human individuals. The CDR3 spans 15 residues. Germline lookup yields CDR1 MNHNS and CDR2 SASEGT. J gave up 4 bases and V 6 bases, and 11 bases lay outside the gene matches. Evenly divided among several immunoSEQ plates was the genomic DNA of each subset. This table comes from immunoSEQ multiplex PCR, and its TCRdb copy is limited to in-frame clones, with some not included. There are about 490,000 clones in the sample; 79% occur only once, and about 12% lies in the top ten. Sequences were obtained from PBMCs. This chain uses TRBV6-1 with TRBJ1-2, with 7 bases identical to TRBD1. The receptor was derived from a woman aged 40-49 years in good health. Some clones in this sample may be carry-over from other donors' samples. For the CDR3, the DNA is TGTGCCAGCAGCCTAGGGGGCAGGGCCCTCTATGGCTACACCTTC. The encoded protein is CASSLGGRALYGYTF.